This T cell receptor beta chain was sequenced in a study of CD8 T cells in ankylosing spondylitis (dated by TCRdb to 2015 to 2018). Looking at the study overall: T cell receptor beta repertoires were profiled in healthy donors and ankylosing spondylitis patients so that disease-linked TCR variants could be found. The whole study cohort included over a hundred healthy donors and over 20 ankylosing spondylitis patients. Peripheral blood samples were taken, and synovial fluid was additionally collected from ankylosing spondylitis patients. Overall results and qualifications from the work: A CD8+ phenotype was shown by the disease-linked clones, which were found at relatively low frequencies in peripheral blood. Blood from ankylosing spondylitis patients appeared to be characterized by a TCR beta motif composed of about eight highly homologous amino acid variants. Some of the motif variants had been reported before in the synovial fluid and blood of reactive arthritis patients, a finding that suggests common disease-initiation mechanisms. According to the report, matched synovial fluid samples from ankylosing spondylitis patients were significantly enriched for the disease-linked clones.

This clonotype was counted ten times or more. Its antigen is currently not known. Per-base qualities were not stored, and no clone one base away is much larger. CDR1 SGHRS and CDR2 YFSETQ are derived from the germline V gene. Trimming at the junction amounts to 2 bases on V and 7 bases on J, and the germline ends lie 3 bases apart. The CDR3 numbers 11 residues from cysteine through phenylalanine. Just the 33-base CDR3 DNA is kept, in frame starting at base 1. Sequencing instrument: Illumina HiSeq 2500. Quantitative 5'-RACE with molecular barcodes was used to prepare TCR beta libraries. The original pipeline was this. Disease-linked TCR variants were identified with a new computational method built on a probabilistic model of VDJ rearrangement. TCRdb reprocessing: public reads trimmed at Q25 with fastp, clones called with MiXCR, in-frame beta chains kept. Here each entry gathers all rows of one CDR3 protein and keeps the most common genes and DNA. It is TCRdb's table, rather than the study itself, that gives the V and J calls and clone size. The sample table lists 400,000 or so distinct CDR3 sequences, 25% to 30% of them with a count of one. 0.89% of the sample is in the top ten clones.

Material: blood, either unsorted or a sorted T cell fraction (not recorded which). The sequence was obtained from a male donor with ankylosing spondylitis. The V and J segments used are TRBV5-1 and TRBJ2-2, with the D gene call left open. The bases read TGCGCCAGCAGCTTTAGCGGGGAGCTGTTTTTT. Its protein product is CASSFSGELFF.